The next 13 T cell receptor beta chains were all read from a single sample in a study of T cells in Graves' hyperthyroidism and ophthalmopathy (dated by TCRdb to between 2018 and 2020). Preparation of the library involved multiplex PCR. The run used an Illumina HiSeq 2000. The TCR beta CDR3 regions were amplified from RNA transcripts. For the first round of RT-PCR on the TCR CDR3, the HTBI primer set was used together with the Qiagen OneStep RT-PCR kit. TCRdb cleaned the public reads at Q25 with fastp, built clones with MiXCR and kept in-frame beta chains. Duplicate CDR3 protein sequences are folded into a single record with the most common DNA and genes. The sample data list over 500,000 distinct CDR3 sequences, and 17% of these were observed just once. Of the sample, 17% is held by the ten largest clones. Sequencing used blood. The receptors here all came from a young woman with Graves' ophthalmopathy.

This clonotype occurred many times. The chain links TRBV6-1 to TRBJ2-7, with 7 bases identical to TRBD1. The germline V gene encodes CDR1 MNHNS and CDR2 SASEGT. V trimming: 1 base; J trimming: 4 bases; junction bases outside the gene matches: 10. The CDR3 runs to 16 residues. The CDR3 DNA reads TGTGCCAGCAGTGAAGAGACAGGGCCTTCGGGATACGAGCAGTACTTC. This sequence encodes CASSEETGPSGYEQYF.

The chain employs TRBV12-3 or TRBV12-4 and TRBJ1-6; possible D gene TRBD1, 6 bases. The V gene lost 7 bases and the J gene lost 10 bases, with 14 bases spanning the gap. The CDR3 spans 13 residues. CDR3 sequence reads: CASIGGLKSPLHF. CDR3 in DNA: TGTGCCAGCATCGGGGGGCTTAAGTCACCCCTCCACTTT.

There are a few counts of this clonotype. This chain links TRBV5-1 with TRBJ1-4, with D possibly TRBD1 on 5 matching bases. Germline CDR1 is SGHRS and CDR2 is YFSETQ. This CDR3 has 15 amino acids. V shed 4 bases and J shed 3 bases, with 13 bases lying between them. CDR3 residues: CASSPGTTPNEKLFF. For the CDR3, the DNA is TGCGCCAGCAGCCCTGGGACGACACCTAATGAAAAACTGTTTTTT.

The rearrangement links TRBV20-1 to TRBJ1-3; D call uncertain. Germline V gene data show CDR1 as DFQATT and CDR2 as SNEGSKA (reference sequence). V was shortened by 1 base and J by 5 bases, with 9 bases between the two germline ends. This CDR3 region has 13 residues. CDR3 sequence (DNA): TGCAGTGCTAGAGTCGACGGGAGAAACACCATATATTTT. This translates into CSARVDGRNTIYF.

In this sample, this clonotype turned up many times. Here the CDR3 DNA reads TGTGCCAGCAGCGTAGCTTATCGCGGCGATGAGCAGTTCTTC. Residues: CASSVAYRGDEQFF. V gene TRBV9 combines with J gene TRBJ2-1; D uncertain. V shed 0 bases and J shed 8 bases, with 12 bases lying between them. CDR1 is SGDLS and CDR2 is YYNGEE in the germline V gene. The CDR3 covers 14 residues. Full variable domain (remainder filled in from reference TRBV9 and TRBJ2-1): DSGVTQTPKHLITATGQRVTLRCSPRSGDLSVYWYQQSLDQGLQFLIQYYNGEERAKGNILERFSAQQFPDLHSELNLSSLELGDSALYFCASSVAYRGDEQFFGPGTRLTVL.

This clonotype was observed a few times. The chain combines TRBV4-1 with TRBJ1-1; no clear D gene. V was cut by 1 base and J by 5 bases, with 11 bases left in between. This CDR3 spans 14 amino acids. Germline V lookup: CDR1 MGHRA, CDR2 YSYEKL. CDR3: CASSQGSRGTEAFF. In DNA form, the CDR3 reads TGCGCCAGCAGCCAAGGTAGTAGAGGGACTGAAGCTTTCTTT.

This clonotype was picked up a small number of times. The V and J genes are TRBV6-1 and TRBJ2-7; a possible D gene is TRBD1 (6 bases). CDR3 length: 11 residues. The V end was cut by 5 bases, the J end by 7 bases, with 9 bases between. Germline V gives CDR1 MNHNS, CDR2 SASEGT. The CDR3 protein is CASSNRVEQYF. The CDR3 DNA follows: TGTGCCAGCAGTAACAGGGTTGAGCAGTACTTC.

The chain couples TRBV9 to TRBJ2-2, with D perhaps TRBD2 (5 bases). Germline loops: CDR1 SGDLS, CDR2 YYNGEE. CDR3 length: 16 residues. Between the trimmed V and J ends, which lost 4 bases and 6 bases, there was a span of 19 bases. CDR3 protein: CASSPHPGSTSGELFF. The CDR3 DNA is TGTGCCAGCAGCCCCCATCCGGGGTCGACGTCCGGGGAGCTGTTTTTT.

The rearrangement links TRBV24-1 to TRBJ2-1; D ambiguous. Trimming shortened V by 9 bases and J by 10 bases, and 15 bases separated the two germline ends. This CDR3 contains 12 residues. The V gene's germline CDR1 is KGHDR and CDR2 SFDVKD. The CDR3 protein is CATSDQLEEQFF. As DNA, the CDR3 is TGTGCCACCTCGGACCAACTCGAGGAGCAGTTCTTC.

CDR3 region: CAISESGLAGGPSSTDTQYF. The CDR3 nucleotides read TGTGCCATCAGTGAGTCGGGGCTAGCGGGAGGTCCCTCTAGCACAGATACGCAGTATTTT. This sequence joins TRBV10-3 and TRBJ2-3; 11 bases map to TRBD2. Looked up from germline, CDR1 is ENHRY and CDR2 is SYGVKD. V was clipped by 0 bases and J by 0 bases; unmatched bases: 11. The CDR3 has 20 residues.

This clonotype was counted many times. This chain joins TRBV12-3 or TRBV12-4 and TRBJ2-5; D is possibly TRBD1 (6 bases). The V end was cut by 0 bases, the J end by 0 bases, with 11 bases between. This CDR3 has 16 amino acids. The CDR3 region is CASSLAGHPHQETQYF. The CDR3 DNA is TGTGCCAGCAGTTTAGCGGGACACCCTCACCAAGAGACCCAGTACTTC.

V usage is TRBV30 and J usage is TRBJ2-6; tentatively, D is TRBD1 (5 bases). Per the germline V gene, CDR1 is GTSNPN and CDR2 is SVGIG (reference sequence). The CDR3 totals 15 residues. V lost 2 bases to trimming and J lost 0 bases, with 8 bases between them. In DNA form, the CDR3 reads TGTGCCTGGAGTAGGGGCAGCTCTGGGGCCAACGTCCTGACTTTC. This encodes CAWSRGSSGANVLTF.

The sample holds a few counts of this clonotype. The chain is built from TRBV10-3 and TRBJ2-6, with no clear D. Trimming took 0 bases from V and 0 from J, leaving 9 bases between them. Germline-derived CDR1 and CDR2 are ENHRY and SYGVKD. This CDR3 is built from 17 residues. The CDR3 sequence is CAISESIYGSGANVLTF. DNA for the CDR3: TGTGCCATCAGTGAGTCAATCTATGGCTCTGGGGCCAACGTCCTGACTTTC.